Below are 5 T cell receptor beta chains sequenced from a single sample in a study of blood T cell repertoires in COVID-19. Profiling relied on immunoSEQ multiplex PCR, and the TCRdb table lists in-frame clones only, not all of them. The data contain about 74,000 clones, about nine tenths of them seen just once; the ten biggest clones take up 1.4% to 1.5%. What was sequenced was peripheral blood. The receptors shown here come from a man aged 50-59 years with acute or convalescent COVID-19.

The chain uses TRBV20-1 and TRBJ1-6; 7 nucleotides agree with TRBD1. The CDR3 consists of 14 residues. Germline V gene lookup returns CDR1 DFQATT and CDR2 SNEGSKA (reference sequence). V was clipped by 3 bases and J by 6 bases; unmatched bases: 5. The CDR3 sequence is CSASTQGINSPLHF. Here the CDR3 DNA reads TGCAGTGCTAGTACACAGGGGATTAATTCACCCCTCCACTTT.

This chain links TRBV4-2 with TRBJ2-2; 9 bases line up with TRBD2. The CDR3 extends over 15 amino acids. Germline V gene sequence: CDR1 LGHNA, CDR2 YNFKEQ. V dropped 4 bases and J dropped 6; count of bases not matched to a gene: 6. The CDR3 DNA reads TGTGCCAGCAGCCGACTAGCGGAGGGGGCCGGGGAGCTGTTTTTT. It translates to CASSRLAEGAGELFF.

The CDR3 sequence: CASSFTSGRAANEQFF. The DNA of the CDR3 is TGCGCCAGCAGCTTTACTAGCGGGAGGGCCGCTAATGAGCAGTTCTTC. This chain links TRBV4-1 with TRBJ2-1; 13 bases are shared with TRBD2. CDR3 length equals 16 residues. J was trimmed by 7 bases and V by 5 bases; bases with no gene match: 8. Germline values: CDR1 MGHRA, CDR2 YSYEKL.

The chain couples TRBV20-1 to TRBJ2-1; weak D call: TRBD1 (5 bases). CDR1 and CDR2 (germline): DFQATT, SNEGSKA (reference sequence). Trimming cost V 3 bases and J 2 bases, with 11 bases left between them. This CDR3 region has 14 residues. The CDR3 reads CSASAGLAYNEQFF. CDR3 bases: TGCAGTGCTAGTGCAGGGTTAGCCTACAATGAGCAGTTCTTC.

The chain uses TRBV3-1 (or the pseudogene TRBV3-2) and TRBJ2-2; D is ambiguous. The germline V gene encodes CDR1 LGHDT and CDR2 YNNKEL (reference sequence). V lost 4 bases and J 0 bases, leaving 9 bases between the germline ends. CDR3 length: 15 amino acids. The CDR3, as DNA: TGTGCCAGCAGCCCGATCGACACGAACACCGGGGAGCTGTTTTTT. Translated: CASSPIDTNTGELFF.